These T cell receptor beta chains were read from a single sample in a study of post-analysis software for immune sequencing data. TCRdb analysed the PCR reads with MiXCR anew, one entry per CDR3 protein. This repertoire shows about 620,000 distinct CDR3 sequences, roughly 47% found once; its top ten account for roughly 1.7%. Sequencing was performed on blood. The receptors were gathered from a girl aged 5 to 17 with multiple sclerosis. Each CDR3 is given with its conserved first and last residue. A D gene is named only where the DNA matches it firmly.

j_call,v_call,d_call,cdr3_aa
TRBJ2-1,TRBV10-3,NA,CAISESPGDEQFF
TRBJ2-3,TRBV12-3/TRBV12-4,TRBD2,CASSLATSDSTDTQYF
TRBJ1-5,TRBV20-1,NA,CSARVKTNQPQHF
TRBJ2-7,TRBV4-1,NA,CASSLDQRAPYEQYF
TRBJ2-1,TRBV12-3/TRBV12-4,NA,CASSDWSLNEQFF
TRBJ2-7,TRBV12-3/TRBV12-4,NA,CASSLSYERYF
TRBJ1-5,TRBV5-5,TRBD1,CASSLEPGGNNQPQHF
TRBJ2-5,TRBV20-1,NA,CSADGDSGETQYF
TRBJ1-1,TRBV2,NA,CASLQHPGTEAFF
TRBJ2-1,TRBV9,TRBD2,CASSVRAGGSYNEQFF
TRBJ2-5,TRBV7-2,NA,CASGSPGETQYF
TRBJ2-1,TRBV3-1,NA,CASSQDGELATYNEQFF
TRBJ2-1,TRBV7-8,NA,CASSLDYGSSYNEQFF
TRBJ2-5,TRBV6-6,NA,CASRRDEQETQYF
TRBJ1-2,TRBV12-3/TRBV12-4,NA,CASSRGAGYGYTF
TRBJ2-1,TRBV6-6,TRBD1,CASSRGQVSYNEQFF
TRBJ2-5,TRBV10-3,TRBD2,CAISARPPLAGAREETQYF
TRBJ1-1,TRBV29-1,TRBD1,CSGLGQLNTEAFF
TRBJ2-1,TRBV12-3/TRBV12-4,TRBD2,CASSSGEGRSSYNEQFF
TRBJ2-7,TRBV29-1,TRBD2,CSVLTSGGSTYEQYF
TRBJ1-1,TRBV5-1,TRBD1,CWGQGFPLPQAFF
TRBJ2-3,TRBV5-1,TRBD2,CASSLDPSGVTDTQYF
TRBJ2-7,TRBV5-1,NA,CASRDPSTYEQYF
TRBJ2-1,TRBV7-9,NA,CASSLVQPQQFF
TRBJ1-4,TRBV6-5,NA,CASSYRGINEKLFF
TRBJ2-3,TRBV7-2,TRBD2,CASSLTSGGPSTQYF
TRBJ2-1,TRBV20-1,TRBD2,CSARRPAGNNEQFF
TRBJ2-1,TRBV29-1,NA,CSVLGASYVDEQFF
TRBJ2-1,TRBV10-3,NA,CAISDLPLYNEQFF